This T cell receptor (beta chain) was documented in a study of T cells after somatic rescue of genetic block. Generated by immunoSEQ multiplex PCR, the TCRdb table keeps only in-frame clones and is missing some. The repertoire has 65,000 to 70,000 clones, about nine tenths of them found once; the top ten carry around 3%. Looked up from germline, CDR1 is MGHDK and CDR2 is SYGVNS. The CDR3 is 12 residues long. V shed 2 bases, J shed 10 bases, and the junction held 1 base outside the gene matches. Sequenced input: peripheral blood mononuclear cells (PBMCs). The clonotype was recovered from a man in his forties. The V gene is TRBV25-1, the J gene TRBJ1-4; TRBD1 matches 7 bases. CDR3 in amino acids: CASSEDRVKLFF. DNA of the CDR3: TGTGCCAGCAGTGAAGACAGGGTAAAACTGTTTTTT. Supplemented by reference TRBV25-1 and TRBJ1-4, the full variable domain reads EADIYQTPRYLVIGTGKKITLECSQTMGHDKMYWYQQDPGMELHLIHYSYGVNSTEKGDLSSESTVSRIRTEHFPLTLESARPSHTSQYLCASSEDRVKLFFGSGTQLSVL.